This entry lists 13 T cell receptor beta chains sequenced from one sample in a study of cytomegalovirus exposure and HLA in healthy donors. Primers included in the PCR were 60 Vbeta and 13 Jbeta primers. Clones were read by immunoSEQ multiplex PCR, and TCRdb kept only the in-frame ones, dropping some. The sample contains under 150,000 clones, roughly 78% of which appear only once. Input material: PBMCs. All receptors derive from a man aged 40-49 years in good health and CMV-seropositive.

In this sample, this clone turned up once. The chain employs TRBV4-3 and TRBJ1-1, with 9 bases matching TRBD1. CDR1 LGHNA and CDR2 YSLEER come from the germline V gene. CDR3 length: 16 amino acids. The trim removed 4 bases at V and 4 bases at J, leaving 10 bases unmatched. CDR3 protein: CASSPVNRGRFTEAFF. In DNA, the CDR3 is TGCGCCAGCAGCCCAGTAAACAGGGGGCGGTTCACTGAAGCTTTCTTT.

The chain recombines TRBV7-9 with TRBJ2-7; TRBD2 matches at 7 bases. Unmatched junction bases numbered 10, after V lost 5 bases and J lost 0 bases. Germline lookup yields CDR1 SEHNR and CDR2 FQNEAQ (reference sequence). This CDR3 comprises 16 residues. This CDR3 reads CASSPALADLSYEQYF. The CDR3 nucleotides read TGTGCCAGCAGCCCAGCGCTAGCGGACCTCTCCTACGAGCAGTACTTC.

In this sample, this clone turned up once. One end of the junction is discordant with germline, which a read error may explain. Other nucleotide sequences from this sample produce the same CDR3. The genes are TRBV18 and TRBJ2-7; D may be TRBD2 (5 bases). The CDR3 totals 14 residues. Germline values: CDR1 KGHSH, CDR2 LQKENI. CDR3 protein: CASSPGLQPYEQYF. Written as DNA, the CDR3 is TGTGCCAGCTCACCCGGACTGCAGCCCTATGAGCAGTACTTC.

This clone was seen a few times. The gene calls are TRBV5-5 and TRBJ2-7, with 8 bases matching TRBD1. Germline V gene lookup returns CDR1 SGHKS and CDR2 YYEKEE (reference sequence). The length of the CDR3 is 15 residues. Trimming cost V 4 bases and J 2 bases; bases outside gene matches: 8. This CDR3 reads CASSGRDRITYEQYF. CDR3 sequence (DNA): TGTGCCAGCAGCGGCCGGGACAGGATAACCTACGAGCAGTACTTC. The full variable domain, its missing parts supplied by reference TRBV5-5 and TRBJ2-7, is DAGVTQSPTHLIKTRGQQVTLRCSPISGHKSVSWYQQVLGQGPQFIFQYYEKEERGRGNFPDRFSARQFPNYSSELNVNALLLGDSALYLCASSGRDRITYEQYFGPGTRLTVT.

This CDR3 reads CASLRGNKETQYF. In DNA, the CDR3 is TGTGCCAGCCTACGAGGGAACAAAGAGACCCAGTACTTC. The V gene is TRBV11-2, the J gene TRBJ2-5; TRBD2 might be the D (5 bases). CDR3 length: 13 residues. V lost 8 bases to trimming and J lost 3 bases, with 13 bases between them. Germline CDR1 and CDR2: SGHAT and FQNNGV.

The chain recombines TRBV7-6 with TRBJ1-2, with 8 bases fitting TRBD1. V lost 1 base to trimming and J lost 4 bases; unmatched junction nucleotides: 8. The CDR3 contains 16 residues. Germline V lookup: CDR1 SGHVS, CDR2 FNYEAQ. This chain's CDR3 is CASSLGGPGGSYGYTF. Written as DNA, the CDR3 is TGTGCCAGCAGCTTAGGAGGGCCAGGGGGCTCCTATGGCTACACCTTC.

This clone has a single count. The V call is TRBV14, the J call TRBJ2-5; TRBD2 matches at 8 bases. The CDR3 covers 13 residues. In germline, CDR1 is SGHDN, CDR2 FVKESK. The junction had 12 bases not matched to a gene; V was cut back by 5 bases and J by 13 bases. CDR3 nucleotides: TGTGCCAGCAGCTACGGACTAGCAAATGCTCGGTACTTC. It is translated as CASSYGLANARYF.

The rearrangement joins TRBV7-3 to TRBJ2-5, with a weak D call TRBD1 (5 bases). The CDR3 length is 14 residues. Germline CDR1 SGHTA, CDR2 FQGTGA. Trimming took off 4 bases at V and 4 bases at J, with 13 bases between the two ends. CDR3 DNA sequence: TGTGCCAGCAGCTCCCAGGGCAAGGGAGAGACCCAGTACTTC. Its protein product is CASSSQGKGETQYF.

The chain links TRBV4-3 to TRBJ1-2; 8 bases are shared with TRBD1. The CDR3 contains 19 residues. With 0 bases clipped from V and 4 bases from J, the junction kept 16 bases outside the gene matches. The germline CDR1 and CDR2 sequences are LGHNA and YSLEER. CDR3 nucleotides: TGCGCCAGCAGCCAAGATTATCAGGGGGCAATACGTGGAGTCTATGGCTACACCTTC. This encodes CASSQDYQGAIRGVYGYTF.

V usage is TRBV4-3 and J usage is TRBJ1-3; unclear D gene. This CDR3 contains 16 residues. Trimming stripped 0 bases from V and 2 bases from J, with 11 bases between. The germline CDR1 and CDR2 sequences are LGHNA and YSLEER. The CDR3 is CASSQDPGFTGNTIYF. The CDR3 DNA reads as TGCGCCAGCAGCCAAGATCCGGGATTTACTGGAAACACCATATATTTT.

The V gene is TRBV11-2, the J gene TRBJ2-4; 7 bases line up with TRBD1. V lost 6 bases and J lost 2; bases outside the gene matches: 4. The germline V gene encodes CDR1 SGHAT and CDR2 FQNNGV. The CDR3 is 14 residues long. CDR3 loop: CASSTGVTKNIQYF. As DNA, the CDR3 is TGTGCCAGCAGTACAGGGGTGACCAAAAACATTCAGTACTTC.

The CDR3 DNA follows: TGCGCCAGCAGCGGGGCTACCGGGGCTTTCTTT. This codes for CASSGATGAFF. J is TRBJ1-1 and V is TRBV5-1; possibly TRBD1 for D (5 bases). V was trimmed by 4 bases and J by 11 bases, leaving 12 bases between them. The CDR3 has 11 amino acids. CDR1 is SGHRS, CDR2 YFSETQ, per germline.

The V call is TRBV28, the J call TRBJ1-2, with D perhaps TRBD1 (6 bases). Trimming shortened V by 4 bases and J by 7 bases, and 19 bases separated the two germline ends. In germline, CDR1 is MDHEN, CDR2 SYDVKM. This CDR3 has 15 residues. The CDR3 DNA reads TGTGCCAGCAGTTCACCCCCGACAGGTCTCGGTGGCTACACCTTC. Translated, it gives CASSSPPTGLGGYTF.